This T cell receptor beta chain came from a study of OX40 agonist ivuxolimab in advanced cancers. Turning to the study itself: A mean age of approximately 60 years, range about 20 to 79, was recorded, and around 85% were male. Three partial responders included one hepatocellular carcinoma patient and two cutaneous melanoma patients. Findings and caveats of the study: The mean number of expanded clones was higher in CD8+ T cells than in CD4+.

To note about this clone: Its antigen is as yet unknown.

Germline CDR1 SGDLS, CDR2 YYNGEE. Unmatched junction bases numbered 6, after V lost 4 bases and J lost 2 bases. The CDR3 covers 15 residues. Using immunoSEQ multiplex PCR, the repertoire was profiled, and TCRdb retains in-frame clones only, with some absent. The table records about 12,000 clones, about 68% of them present only once. The clonotype originates from an adult with an advanced solid tumor such as melanoma, head and neck, liver or kidney cancer. The chain is built from TRBV9 and TRBJ2-7; 10 nucleotides match TRBD2. The specimen was CD4+ or CD8+ T cells sorted from blood, collected in a trial of the OX40 agonist ivuxolimab. CDR3 DNA: TGTGCCAGCAGCTTCGGGACTAGCGAGGCCTACGAGCAGTACTTC. It translates to CASSFGTSEAYEQYF.